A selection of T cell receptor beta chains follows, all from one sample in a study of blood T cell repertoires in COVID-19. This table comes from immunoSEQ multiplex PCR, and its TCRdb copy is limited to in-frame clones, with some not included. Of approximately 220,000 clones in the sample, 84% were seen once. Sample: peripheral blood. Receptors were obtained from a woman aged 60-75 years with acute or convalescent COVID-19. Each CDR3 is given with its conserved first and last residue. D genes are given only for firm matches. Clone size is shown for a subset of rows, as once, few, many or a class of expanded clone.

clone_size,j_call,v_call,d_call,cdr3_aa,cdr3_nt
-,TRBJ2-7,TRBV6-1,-,CASSELSVVRGHEQYF,TGTGCCAGCAGTGAACTGTCTGTGGTCAGGGGCCACGAGCAGTACTTC
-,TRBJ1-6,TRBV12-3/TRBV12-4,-,CASSNMYNSPLHF,TGTGCCAGCAGTAATATGTATAATTCACCCCTCCACTTT
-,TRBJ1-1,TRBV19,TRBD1,CASRMTGGTEAFF,TGTGCCAGTAGGATGACAGGGGGCACTGAAGCTTTCTTT
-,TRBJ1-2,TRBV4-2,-,CASSPRTRDYGYTF,TGTGCCAGCAGCCCCCGGACGAGGGACTATGGCTACACCTTC
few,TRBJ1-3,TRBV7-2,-,CASSLVPYSGNTIYF,TGTGCCAGCAGCTTGGTTCCCTACTCTGGAAACACCATATATTTT
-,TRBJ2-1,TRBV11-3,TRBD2,CASSSGLTSGSYNEQFF,TGTGCCAGCAGCTCAGGATTGACTAGCGGTTCCTACAATGAGCAGTTCTTC
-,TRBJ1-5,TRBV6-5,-,CASGAGSNQPQHF,TGTGCCAGCGGGGCAGGAAGCAATCAGCCCCAGCATTTT
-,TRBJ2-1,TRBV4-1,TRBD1,CASSHPQGQPYNEQFF,TGCGCCAGCAGCCACCCTCAGGGACAGCCCTACAATGAGCAGTTCTTC
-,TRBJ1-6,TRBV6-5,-,CATGQPSSYNSPLHF,TGTGCCACCGGACAGCCAAGCTCCTATAATTCACCCCTCCACTTT
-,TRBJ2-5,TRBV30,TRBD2,CAWTPLAGGRQETQYF,TGTGCCTGGACTCCACTAGCGGGGGGGCGACAAGAGACCCAGTACTTC
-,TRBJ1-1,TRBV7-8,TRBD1,CASSLGTGSGTEAFF,TGTGCCAGCAGCTTAGGGACAGGGTCGGGAACTGAAGCTTTCTTT
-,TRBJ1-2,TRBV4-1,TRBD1,CASSHDRVNYGYTF,TGCGCCAGCAGCCATGACAGGGTTAACTATGGCTACACCTTC
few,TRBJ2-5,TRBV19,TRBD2,CASSAQAGAQYF,TGTGCCAGTAGTGCGCAGGCGGGGGCCCAGTACTTC
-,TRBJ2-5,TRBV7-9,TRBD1,CASSPGTGGTETQYF,TGTGCCAGCAGCCCGGGGACAGGGGGTACAGAGACCCAGTACTTC
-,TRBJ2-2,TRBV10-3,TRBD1,CAISEPGQGTGELFF,TGTGCCATCAGCGAACCGGGACAGGGAACCGGGGAGCTGTTTTTT
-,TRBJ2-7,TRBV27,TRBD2,CASSLTASGYEQYF,TGTGCCAGCAGTTTAACGGCTAGCGGATACGAGCAGTACTTC
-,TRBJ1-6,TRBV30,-,CAWSVVGGPLHF,TGTGCCTGGAGTGTAGTTGGAGGACCCCTCCACTTT
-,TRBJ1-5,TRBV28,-,CASSPRKSPQHF,TGTGCCAGCAGTCCGCGGAAATCACCCCAGCATTTT
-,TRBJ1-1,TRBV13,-,CASSLRGGTVNTEAFF,TGTGCCAGCAGCTTACGAGGCGGGACGGTGAACACTGAAGCTTTCTTT
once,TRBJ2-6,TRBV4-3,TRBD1,CASSLDRVDSGANVLTF,TGCGCCAGCAGCCTCGACAGGGTGGACTCTGGGGCCAACGTCCTGACTTTC
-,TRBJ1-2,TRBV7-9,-,CASSLPFGRDYGYTF,TGTGCCAGCAGCTTACCTTTCGGGAGGGATTACGGCTACACCTTC
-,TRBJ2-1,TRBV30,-,CAWSVGRARGGQFF,TGTGCCTGGAGTGTAGGCCGGGCCAGGGGTGGGCAGTTCTTC
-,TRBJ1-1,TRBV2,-,CASRRASNTEAFF,TGTGCCAGCAGGCGAGCAAGTAACACTGAAGCTTTCTTT
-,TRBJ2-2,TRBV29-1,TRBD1,CSVTGGGTGELFF,TGCAGCGTCACAGGGGGCGGCACCGGGGAGCTGTTTTTT
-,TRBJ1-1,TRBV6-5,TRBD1,CASTGGKNTEAFF,TGTGCCAGCACAGGGGGGAAGAACACTGAAGCTTTCTTT
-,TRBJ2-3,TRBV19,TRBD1,CASSDRGGDTQYF,TGTGCCAGTAGCGACAGGGGTGGAGATACGCAGTATTTT
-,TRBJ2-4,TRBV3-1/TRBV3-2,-,CASSQGPGVENIQYF,TGTGCCAGCAGCCAAGGGCCAGGGGTGGAAAACATTCAGTACTTC
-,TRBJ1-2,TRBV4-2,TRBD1,CASSRGQDGYTF,TGTGCCAGCAGCCGCGGACAGGATGGCTACACCTTC
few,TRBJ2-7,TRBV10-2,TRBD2,CASSRSGAYEQYF,TGCGCCAGCAGCCGTAGCGGGGCCTACGAGCAGTACTTC
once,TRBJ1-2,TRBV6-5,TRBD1,CASFDRVADYGYTF,TGTGCCAGTTTTGACAGGGTAGCGGACTATGGCTACACCTTC
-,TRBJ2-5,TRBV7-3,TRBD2,CASSNSGGALETQYF,TGTGCCAGCAGCAATAGCGGGGGGGCCTTGGAGACCCAGTACTTC
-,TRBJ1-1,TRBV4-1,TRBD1,CASSSGGRTGEAFF,TGCGCCAGCAGCTCGGGAGGGAGGACAGGTGAAGCTTTCTTT
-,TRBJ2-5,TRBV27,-,CASSLSLGSRETQYF,TGTGCCAGCAGTTTATCACTAGGGTCTCGGGAGACCCAGTACTTC
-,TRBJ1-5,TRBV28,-,CASSFSSGGPNQPQHF,TGTGCCAGCAGTTTCTCAAGCGGCGGCCCCAATCAGCCCCAGCATTTT
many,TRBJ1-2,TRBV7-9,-,CASSLGRGVYGYTF,TGTGCCAGCAGCTTAGGACGGGGAGTCTATGGCTACACCTTC
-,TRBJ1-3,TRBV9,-,CASSISGGASSGNTIYF,TGTGCCAGCAGCATATCGGGGGGGGCCTCCTCTGGAAACACCATATATTTT
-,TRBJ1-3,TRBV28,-,CASSFGAGNTIYF,TGTGCCAGCAGTTTCGGAGCTGGAAACACCATATATTTT
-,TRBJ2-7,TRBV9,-,CASSPTGSREQYF,TGTGCCAGCAGCCCCACAGGGAGTCGGGAGCAGTACTTC
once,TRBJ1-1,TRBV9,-,CASSPYHGEVTEAFF,TGTGCCAGCAGCCCCTATCACGGGGAGGTCACTGAAGCTTTCTTT
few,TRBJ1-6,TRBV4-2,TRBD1,CASSQRTGPGNSPLHF,TGTGCCAGCAGCCAACGGACAGGGCCGGGGAATTCACCCCTCCACTTT
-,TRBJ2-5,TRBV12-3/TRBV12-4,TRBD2,CASTPGGWKTQYF,TGTGCCAGCACCCCGGGGGGGTGGAAGACCCAGTACTTC
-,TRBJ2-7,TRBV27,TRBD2,CASSPGTRGYEQYF,TGTGCCAGCAGTCCCGGGACTAGAGGTTACGAGCAGTACTTC
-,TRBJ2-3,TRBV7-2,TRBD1,CASSFSGGTGLGVFDTQYF,TGTGCCAGCAGTTTTAGTGGGGGGACAGGTTTGGGAGTTTTTGATACGCAGTATTTT
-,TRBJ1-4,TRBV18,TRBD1,CASSPPRDRGEKLFF,TGTGCCAGCTCACCACCCCGGGACAGGGGTGAAAAACTGTTTTTT
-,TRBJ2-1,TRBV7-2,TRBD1,CASSQTGNQIDEQFF,TGTGCCAGCAGCCAGACAGGGAATCAGATCGATGAGCAGTTCTTC
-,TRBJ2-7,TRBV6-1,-,CASSERQGLAYEQYF,TGTGCCAGCAGTGAAAGGCAGGGGCTCGCCTACGAGCAGTACTTC
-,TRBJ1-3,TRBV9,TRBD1,CASSAGTGVNTIYF,TGTGCCAGCAGCGCCGGGACAGGGGTTAACACCATATATTTT
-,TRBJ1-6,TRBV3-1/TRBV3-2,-,CASSRGVYNSPLHF,TGTGCCAGCAGCCGGGGGGTATATAATTCACCCCTCCACTTT
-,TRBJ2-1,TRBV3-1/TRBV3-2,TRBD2,CASSHLAGGKGEQFF,TGTGCCAGCAGCCACCTAGCGGGGGGTAAAGGAGAGCAGTTCTTC
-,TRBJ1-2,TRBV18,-,CASSQLGQQLDYGYTF,TGTGCCAGCTCACAACTGGGGCAGCAGTTGGACTATGGCTACACCTTC
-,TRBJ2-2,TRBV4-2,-,CASSQAIRDTGELFF,TGTGCCAGCAGCCAAGCCATCAGGGACACCGGGGAGCTGTTTTTT
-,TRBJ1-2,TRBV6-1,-,CASSEAGNPSYGYTF,TGTGCCAGCAGTGAAGCTGGCAACCCCAGCTATGGCTACACCTTC
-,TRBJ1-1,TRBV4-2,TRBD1,CASSPGTGGRDTEAFF,TGTGCCAGCAGCCCGGGGACAGGGGGTCGAGACACTGAAGCTTTCTTT
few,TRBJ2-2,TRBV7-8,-,CASTRGNTGELFF,TGTGCCAGCACCAGGGGGAACACCGGGGAGCTGTTTTTT